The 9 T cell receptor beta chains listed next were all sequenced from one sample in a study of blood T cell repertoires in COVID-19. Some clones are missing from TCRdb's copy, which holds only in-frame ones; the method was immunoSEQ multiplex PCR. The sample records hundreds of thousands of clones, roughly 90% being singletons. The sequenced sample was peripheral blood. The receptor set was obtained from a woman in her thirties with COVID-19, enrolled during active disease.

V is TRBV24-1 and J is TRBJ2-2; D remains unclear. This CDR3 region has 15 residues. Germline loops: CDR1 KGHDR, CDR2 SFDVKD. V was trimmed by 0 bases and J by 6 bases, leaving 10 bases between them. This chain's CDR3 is CATSDLATLAGELFF. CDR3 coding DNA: TGTGCCACCAGTGATTTGGCTACCCTCGCCGGGGAGCTGTTTTTT.

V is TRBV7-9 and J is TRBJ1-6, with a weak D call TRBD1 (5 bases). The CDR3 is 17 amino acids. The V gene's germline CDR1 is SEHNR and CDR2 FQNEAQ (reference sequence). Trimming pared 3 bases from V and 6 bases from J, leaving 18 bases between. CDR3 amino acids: CASSFSGEGRGNSPLHF. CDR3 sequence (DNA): TGTGCCAGCAGCTTCTCTGGTGAAGGGAGGGGTAATTCACCCCTCCACTTT.

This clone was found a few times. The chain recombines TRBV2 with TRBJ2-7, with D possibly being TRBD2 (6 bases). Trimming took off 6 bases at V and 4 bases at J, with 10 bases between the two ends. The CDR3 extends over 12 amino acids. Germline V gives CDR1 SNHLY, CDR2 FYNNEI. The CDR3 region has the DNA TGTGCCAGCAGCCCCCGGGGGTACGAGCAGTACGTC. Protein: CASSPRGYEQYV.

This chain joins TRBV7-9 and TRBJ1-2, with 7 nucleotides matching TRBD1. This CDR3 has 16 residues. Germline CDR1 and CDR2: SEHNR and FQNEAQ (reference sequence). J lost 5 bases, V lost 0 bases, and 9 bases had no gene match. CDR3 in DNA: TGTGCCAGCAGCTTAGCTTCCGGGACAGAAACGTATGGCTACACCTTC. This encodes CASSLASGTETYGYTF.

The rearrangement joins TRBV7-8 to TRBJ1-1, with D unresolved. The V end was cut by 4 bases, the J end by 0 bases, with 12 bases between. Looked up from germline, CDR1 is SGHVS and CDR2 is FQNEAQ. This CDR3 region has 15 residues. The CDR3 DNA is TGTGCCAGCAGCTCCCTAGGCAATATGAACACTGAAGCTTTCTTT. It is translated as CASSSLGNMNTEAFF. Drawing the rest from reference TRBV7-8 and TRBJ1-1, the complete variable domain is GAGVSQSPRYKVAKRGQDVALRCDPISGHVSLFWYQQALGQGPEFLTYFQNEAQLDKSGLPSDRFFAERPEGSVSTLKIQRTQQEDSAVYLCASSSLGNMNTEAFFGQGTRLTVV.

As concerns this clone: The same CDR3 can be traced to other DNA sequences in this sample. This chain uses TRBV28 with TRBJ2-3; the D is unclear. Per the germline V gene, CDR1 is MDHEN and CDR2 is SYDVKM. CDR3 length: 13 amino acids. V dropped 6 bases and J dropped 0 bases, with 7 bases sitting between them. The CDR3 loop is CASSPPSTDTQYF. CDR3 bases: TGTGCCAGCAGCCCCCCTAGCACAGATACGCAGTATTTT.

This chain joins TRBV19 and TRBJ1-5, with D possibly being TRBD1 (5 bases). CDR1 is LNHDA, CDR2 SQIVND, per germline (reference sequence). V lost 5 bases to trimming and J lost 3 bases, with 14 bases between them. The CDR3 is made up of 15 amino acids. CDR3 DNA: TGTGCCAGTAGTGAAAATCCGGGGGTCAATCAGCCCCAGCATTTT. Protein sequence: CASSENPGVNQPQHF.

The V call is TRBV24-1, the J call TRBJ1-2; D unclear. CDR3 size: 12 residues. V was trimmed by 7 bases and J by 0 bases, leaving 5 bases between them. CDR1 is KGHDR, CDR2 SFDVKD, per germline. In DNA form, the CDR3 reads TGTGCCACCAGCACAGCTAACTATGGCTACACCTTC. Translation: CATSTANYGYTF.

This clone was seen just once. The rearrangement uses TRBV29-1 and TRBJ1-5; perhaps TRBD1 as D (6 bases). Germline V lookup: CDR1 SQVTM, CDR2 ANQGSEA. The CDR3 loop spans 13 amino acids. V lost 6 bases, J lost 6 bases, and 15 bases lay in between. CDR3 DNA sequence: TGCAGCGTGGCCTACAGGGTTGGTCAGCCCCAGCATTTT. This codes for CSVAYRVGQPQHF. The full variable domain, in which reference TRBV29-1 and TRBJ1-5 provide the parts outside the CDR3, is SAVISQKPSRDICQRGTSLTIQCQVDSQVTMMFWYRQQPGQSLTLIATANQGSEATYESGFVIDKFPISRPNLTFSTLTVSNMSPEDSSIYLCSVAYRVGQPQHFGDGTRLSIL.